The rows below give T cell receptor beta chains drawn from one sample of a study of blood T cell repertoires in COVID-19. Clones were sequenced by immunoSEQ multiplex PCR, and TCRdb holds only the in-frame ones, with some missing. The data contain around 300,000 clones, around 81% of them seen just once; the ten biggest clones take up approximately 3.8%. The specimen sequenced was peripheral blood. Receptors were obtained from a woman aged 50 to 60 with active or convalescent COVID-19. Each CDR3 is given with its conserved first and last residue. D genes are given only for firm matches. For some rows the clone size is stated as once, few or many, or as a class when expanded; others skip it.

length	V	D	J	size	DNA	CDR3
14	TRBV6-5	-	TRBJ2-7	-	TGTGCCAGCAGTTCCTCACGCTCAGGTAGCGAGCAGTACTTC	CASSSSRSGSEQYF
17	TRBV14	-	TRBJ1-1	few	TGTGCCAGCAGCCAACTCAATTACAGGGATATGAACACTGAAGCTTTCTTT	CASSQLNYRDMNTEAFF
16	TRBV27	-	TRBJ2-7	-	TGTGCCAGCAGTAAGGGATGGGGCAAGACCTCCTACGAGCAGTACTTC	CASSKGWGKTSYEQYF
15	TRBV28	TRBD2	TRBJ2-1	-	TGTGCCAGCCAGGGACTAGCGGGAGTTAACAATGAGCAGTTCTTC	CASQGLAGVNNEQFF
15	TRBV28	-	TRBJ1-6	-	TGTGCCAGCAGTTTCGTCCGGATCAGGGGTACACCCCTCCACTTT	CASSFVRIRGTPLHF
15	TRBV7-8	TRBD2	TRBJ2-7	few	TGTGCCAGCAGCCAAACGGGAGCGGGAGGCTACGAGCAGTACTTC	CASSQTGAGGYEQYF
14	TRBV7-2	TRBD1	TRBJ1-1	-	TGTGCCAGCAGCTTAGCAGGACAGGGTCTTAAAGCTTTCTTT	CASSLAGQGLKAFF
13	TRBV29-1	TRBD2	TRBJ2-4	-	TGCAGCGTTGAGGGGGGGGCCAAAAACATTCAGTACTTC	CSVEGGAKNIQYF
12	TRBV10-1	-	TRBJ2-2	-	TGCGCCAGCAGTGACCCCGCCGGGGAGCTGTTTTTT	CASSDPAGELFF
16	TRBV15	-	TRBJ2-3	-	TGTGCCACCAGCAGAGATCGAAGGGGCAAGACAGATACGCAGTATTTT	CATSRDRRGKTDTQYF
11	TRBV12-3/TRBV12-4	-	TRBJ1-1	once	TGTGCCAGCCACCGAGACACTGAAGCTTTCTTT	CASHRDTEAFF
13	TRBV7-9	TRBD1	TRBJ1-2	few	TGTGCCAGCGTAACAGGGGATATAGGCGGCTACACCTTC	CASVTGDIGGYTF
14	TRBV2	TRBD1	TRBJ2-2	once	TGTGCCAGCCGTGGGACAGCGAACACCGGGGAGCTGTTTTTT	CASRGTANTGELFF
13	TRBV27	-	TRBJ1-1	-	TGTGCCAGCAGGCCGGGAAAGAACGCTGAAGCTTTCTTT	CASRPGKNAEAFF
13	TRBV2	-	TRBJ1-1	-	TGTGCCAGCAGTGCGGGGTCAGACACTGAAGCTTTCTTT	CASSAGSDTEAFF
13	TRBV27	-	TRBJ2-1	-	TGTGCCAGCAATTGGGCCGGCGGGAATGAGCAGTTCTTC	CASNWAGGNEQFF
14	TRBV18	-	TRBJ1-1	-	TGTGCCAGCTCACCACAGCTTTTGAACACTGAAGCTTTCTTT	CASSPQLLNTEAFF
16	TRBV14	TRBD2	TRBJ2-7	once	TGTGCCAGCAGCCGGGATGTTAGCGGGAGGGCGGGCGAGCAGTACTTC	CASSRDVSGRAGEQYF
15	TRBV5-6	TRBD1	TRBJ1-5	once	TGTGCCAGCAGCTTGCGACGACAGGGATATCAGCCCCAGCATTTT	CASSLRRQGYQPQHF
15	TRBV6-6	TRBD1	TRBJ1-6	-	TGTGCCAGCAGTTACTACGGGACAGGGGATTCACCCCTCCACTTT	CASSYYGTGDSPLHF
15	TRBV18	-	TRBJ1-1	once	TGTGCCAGCTCATTCTTGGGGGCGGTGAACACTGAAGCTTTCTTT	CASSFLGAVNTEAFF
14	TRBV28	TRBD1	TRBJ1-1	-	TGTGCCAGCAGTTTAGGGACAGGGGACACTGAAGCTTTCTTT	CASSLGTGDTEAFF
16	TRBV6-1	-	TRBJ1-2	-	TGTGCCAGCAGTGAACCAGGCAGGTCGAGGGAGGGTGGCTACACCTTC	CASSEPGRSREGGYTF
12	TRBV19	-	TRBJ2-1	-	TGTGCCAGTAGTCCCCTACAGTCAGGGCAGTTCTTC	CASSPLQSGQFF
14	TRBV2	-	TRBJ2-1	-	TGTGCCAGCAGCAAGTGGTCCAACAACAATGAGCAGTTCTTC	CASSKWSNNNEQFF
18	TRBV7-8	TRBD1	TRBJ1-1	-	TGTGCCAGCAGCTTACGGGTAGTAGGGGACAGCATGAACACTGAAGCTTTCTTT	CASSLRVVGDSMNTEAFF
16	TRBV6-2/TRBV6-3	-	TRBJ1-1	-	TGTGCCAGCAGTTACTCTCTCAGGGAGGGGAACACTGAAGCTTTCTTT	CASSYSLREGNTEAFF
15	TRBV30	-	TRBJ1-5	-	TGTGCCTGGAGTGTGGGGGGTTGGGGCAATCAGCCCCAGCATTTT	CAWSVGGWGNQPQHF
15	TRBV5-1	TRBD1	TRBJ1-4	once	TGCGCCAGCAGCTTGGTGGACAGGGGTAATGAAAAACTGTTTTTT	CASSLVDRGNEKLFF
11	TRBV20-1	-	TRBJ1-4	-	TGCAGTGCTACATATGAGGAAAAACTGTTTTTT	CSATYEEKLFF
15	TRBV19	TRBD1	TRBJ1-5	-	TGTGCCAGTAGACAGCCGGGACAGGCTTATCAGCCCCAGCATTTT	CASRQPGQAYQPQHF
13	TRBV19	-	TRBJ2-5	few	TGTGCCAGTAGTATGAGAATACAAGAGACCCAGTACTTC	CASSMRIQETQYF
18	TRBV7-2	TRBD2	TRBJ2-3	-	TGTGCCAGCAGCTTAGTTTCTAGCGGGAGCGCAGACACAGATACGCAGTATTTT	CASSLVSSGSADTDTQYF
15	TRBV5-6	-	TRBJ1-6	-	TGTGCCAGCAGCTTGGGGGGGGGACAACGGTCACCCCTCCACTTT	CASSLGGGQRSPLHF
16	TRBV19	TRBD2	TRBJ2-1	-	TGTGCCAGTAGTATAGAGGGACTAGCGGGAGAATCTGAGCAGTTCTTC	CASSIEGLAGESEQFF
15	TRBV9	TRBD1	TRBJ1-1	-	TGTGCCAGCAGCGCAACCGGGACAGGGGGCACTGAAGCTTTCTTT	CASSATGTGGTEAFF
12	TRBV28	-	TRBJ1-2	-	TGTGCCAGCAGTTTCCGAGGGAATGGCTACACCTTC	CASSFRGNGYTF
13	TRBV5-1	-	TRBJ2-7	-	TGCGCCAGCAGCGCGGCAGGGAACTACGAGCAGTACTTC	CASSAAGNYEQYF
16	TRBV9	TRBD2	TRBJ2-5	-	TGTGCCAGCAGCCTCGGGACTAGCGGGAGACGGGAGACCCAGTACTTC	CASSLGTSGRRETQYF
15	TRBV19	-	TRBJ2-7	once	TGTGCCAGTAGTTCTACGACAGGCATTGGCTACGAGCAGTACTTC	CASSSTTGIGYEQYF
17	TRBV18	-	TRBJ2-1	-	TGTGCCAGCTCACCCCTTGAGGTACGGAGCTCCTACAATGAGCAGTTCTTC	CASSPLEVRSSYNEQFF
19	TRBV10-3	-	TRBJ1-2	few	TGTGCCATCAGTGGGTCACGCGCGGACACCTCCTTCGACTACTATGGCTACACCTTC	CAISGSRADTSFDYYGYTF
19	TRBV27	TRBD2	TRBJ2-3	once	TGTGCCAGCAGTTTATTAGGAGCGGGAGGGCCTTCGACGACAGATACGCAGTATTTT	CASSLLGAGGPSTTDTQYF
14	TRBV9	TRBD1	TRBJ1-2	-	TGTGCCAGCAGCGCGGGGACAGGGACCTATGGCTACACCTTC	CASSAGTGTYGYTF
15	TRBV9	-	TRBJ2-3	-	TGTGCCAGCAGCGCACAGGGCCTCGTTACAGATACGCAGTATTTT	CASSAQGLVTDTQYF
14	TRBV18	-	TRBJ2-3	-	TGTGCCAGCTCACCTAGGGCGGGGATAGATACGCAGTATTTT	CASSPRAGIDTQYF